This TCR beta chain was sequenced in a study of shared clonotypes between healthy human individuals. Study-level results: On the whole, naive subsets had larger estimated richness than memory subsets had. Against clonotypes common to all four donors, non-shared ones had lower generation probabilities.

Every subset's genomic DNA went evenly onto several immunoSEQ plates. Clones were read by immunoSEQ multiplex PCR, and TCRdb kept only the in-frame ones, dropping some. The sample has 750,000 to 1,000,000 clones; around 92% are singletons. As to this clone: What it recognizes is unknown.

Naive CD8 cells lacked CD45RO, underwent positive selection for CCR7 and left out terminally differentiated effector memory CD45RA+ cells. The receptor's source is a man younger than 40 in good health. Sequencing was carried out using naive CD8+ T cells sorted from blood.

The CDR3 DNA follows: TGTGCCACCAGCGGCGGACAGACAAAGCACGAGCAGTACTTC. This sequence encodes CATSGGQTKHEQYF. V gene TRBV15 combines with J gene TRBJ2-7; D possibly corresponds to TRBD1 (6 bases). V lost 5 bases to trimming and J lost 5 bases, with 16 bases between them. Germline CDR1 LNHNV, CDR2 YYDKDF (reference sequence). The CDR3 extends over 14 amino acids.